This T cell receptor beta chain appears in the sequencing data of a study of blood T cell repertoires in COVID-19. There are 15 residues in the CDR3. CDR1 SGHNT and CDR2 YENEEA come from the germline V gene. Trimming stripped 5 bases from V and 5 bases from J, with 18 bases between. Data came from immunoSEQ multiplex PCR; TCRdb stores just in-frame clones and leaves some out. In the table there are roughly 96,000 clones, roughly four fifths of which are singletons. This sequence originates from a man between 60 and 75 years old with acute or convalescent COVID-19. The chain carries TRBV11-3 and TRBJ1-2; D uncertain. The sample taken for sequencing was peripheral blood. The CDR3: CASSPSAVVRYGYTF. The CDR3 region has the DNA TGTGCCAGCAGCCCCTCCGCGGTGGTGAGGTATGGCTACACCTTC.